This TCR beta chain was sequenced during a study of blood T cell repertoires in COVID-19. Study-level information: Spain, Italy and the United States supplied samples that represented acute and convalescent COVID-19.

The protocol was immunoSEQ multiplex PCR, while the TCRdb copy is restricted to in-frame clones and leaves out a portion. The data contain about 300,000 clones, 85% of them singletons. Individuals drawn from 24 US areas were about 18 to 95 years old. Cohorts were determined from participant-reported clinical history. Symptom resolution, clearance, or two negative PCRs marked donors in Cohort 3 as recovered. V was clipped by 2 bases and J by 0 bases, with 11 bases between them. Germline lookup yields CDR1 SGHDT and CDR2 YYEEEE. This CDR3 is built from 15 residues. This sequence joins TRBV5-6 and TRBJ1-1; D is perhaps TRBD1 (5 bases). The source is a woman aged 50 to 60 who had recovered from COVID-19. Sequenced input: PBMCs or T cells enriched from blood (not recorded which). CDR3 sequence (DNA): TGTGCCAGCAGCTTAAGGGGCGGATTGAACACTGAAGCTTTCTTT. It codes for CASSLRGGLNTEAFF.